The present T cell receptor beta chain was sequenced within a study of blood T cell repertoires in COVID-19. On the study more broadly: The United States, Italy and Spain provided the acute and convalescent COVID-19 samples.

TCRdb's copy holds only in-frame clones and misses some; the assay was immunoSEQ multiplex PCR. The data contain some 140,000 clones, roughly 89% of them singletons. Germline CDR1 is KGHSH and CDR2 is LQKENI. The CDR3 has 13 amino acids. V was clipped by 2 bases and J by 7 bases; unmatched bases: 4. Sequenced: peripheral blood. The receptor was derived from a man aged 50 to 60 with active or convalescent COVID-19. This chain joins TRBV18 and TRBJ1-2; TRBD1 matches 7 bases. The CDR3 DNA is TGTGCCAGCTCACCAACAGGGGATACTGGCTACACCTTC. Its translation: CASSPTGDTGYTF.